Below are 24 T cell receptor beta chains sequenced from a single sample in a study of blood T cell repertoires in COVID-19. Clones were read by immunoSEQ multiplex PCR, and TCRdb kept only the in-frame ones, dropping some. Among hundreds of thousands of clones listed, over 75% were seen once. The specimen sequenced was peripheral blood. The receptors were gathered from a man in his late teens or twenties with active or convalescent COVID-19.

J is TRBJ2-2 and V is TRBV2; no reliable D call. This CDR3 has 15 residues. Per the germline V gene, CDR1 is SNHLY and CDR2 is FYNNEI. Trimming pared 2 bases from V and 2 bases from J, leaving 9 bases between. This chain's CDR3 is CASSELNRNTGELFF. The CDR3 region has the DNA TGTGCCAGCAGTGAACTAAATAGAAACACCGGGGAGCTGTTTTTT.

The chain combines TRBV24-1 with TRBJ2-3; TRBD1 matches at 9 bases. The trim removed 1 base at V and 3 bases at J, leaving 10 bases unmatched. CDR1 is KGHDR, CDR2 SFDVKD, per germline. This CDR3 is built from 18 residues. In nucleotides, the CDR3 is TGTGCCACCAGTGATTTCCTAGGGCGGACAGGGGATACAGATACGCAGTATTTT. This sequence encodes CATSDFLGRTGDTDTQYF.

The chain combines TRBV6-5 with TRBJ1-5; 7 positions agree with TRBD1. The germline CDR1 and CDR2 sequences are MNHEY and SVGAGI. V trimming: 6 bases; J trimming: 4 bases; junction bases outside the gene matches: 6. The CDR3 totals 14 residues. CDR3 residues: CASRMGQPNQPQHF. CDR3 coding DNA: TGTGCCAGCAGGATGGGACAGCCTAATCAGCCCCAGCATTTT.

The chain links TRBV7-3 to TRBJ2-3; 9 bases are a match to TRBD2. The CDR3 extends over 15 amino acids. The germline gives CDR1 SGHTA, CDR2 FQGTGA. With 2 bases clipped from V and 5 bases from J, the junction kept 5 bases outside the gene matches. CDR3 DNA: TGTGCCAGCAGCTTAGGCGGGGGGGCCGGAGATACGCAGTATTTT. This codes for CASSLGGGAGDTQYF.

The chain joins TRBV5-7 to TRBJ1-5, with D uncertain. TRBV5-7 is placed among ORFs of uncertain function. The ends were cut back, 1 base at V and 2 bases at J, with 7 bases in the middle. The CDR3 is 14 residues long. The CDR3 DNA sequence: TGTGCCAGCAGCTTGTGGGAGGGCAATCAGCCCCAGCATTTT. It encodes CASSLWEGNQPQHF.

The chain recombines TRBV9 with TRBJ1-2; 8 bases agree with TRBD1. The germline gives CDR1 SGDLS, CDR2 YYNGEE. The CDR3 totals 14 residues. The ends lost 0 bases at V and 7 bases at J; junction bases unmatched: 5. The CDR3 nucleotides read TGTGCCAGCAGCGTAGAGACCACAGGGGGTGGCTACACCTTC. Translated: CASSVETTGGGYTF.

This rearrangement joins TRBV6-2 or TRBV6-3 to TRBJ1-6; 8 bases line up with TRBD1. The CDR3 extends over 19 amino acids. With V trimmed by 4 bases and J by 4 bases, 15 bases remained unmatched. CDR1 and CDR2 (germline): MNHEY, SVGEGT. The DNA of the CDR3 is TGTGCCAGCAGTTGGGCCACGGACAGGGAACCTGAATATAATTCACCCCTCCACTTT. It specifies CASSWATDREPEYNSPLHF.

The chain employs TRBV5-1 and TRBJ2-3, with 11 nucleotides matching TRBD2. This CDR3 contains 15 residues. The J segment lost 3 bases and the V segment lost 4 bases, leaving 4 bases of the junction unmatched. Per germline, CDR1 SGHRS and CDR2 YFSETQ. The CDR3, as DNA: TGCGCCAGCAGCCCCGGGACTAGCGGAACAGATACGCAGTATTTT. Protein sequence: CASSPGTSGTDTQYF.

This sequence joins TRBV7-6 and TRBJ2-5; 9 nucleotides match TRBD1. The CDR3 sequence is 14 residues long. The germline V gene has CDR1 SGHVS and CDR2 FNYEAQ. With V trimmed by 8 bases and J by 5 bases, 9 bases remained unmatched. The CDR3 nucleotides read TGTGCCAGCGGGGATACAGGGGGCAGCGAGACCCAGTACTTC. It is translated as CASGDTGGSETQYF. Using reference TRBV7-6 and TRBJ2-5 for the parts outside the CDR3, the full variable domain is GAGVSQSPRYKVTKRGQDVALRCDPISGHVSLYWYRQALGQGPEFLTYFNYEAQQDKSGLPNDRFSAERPEGSISTLTIQRTEQRDSAMYRCASGDTGGSETQYFGPGTRLLVL.

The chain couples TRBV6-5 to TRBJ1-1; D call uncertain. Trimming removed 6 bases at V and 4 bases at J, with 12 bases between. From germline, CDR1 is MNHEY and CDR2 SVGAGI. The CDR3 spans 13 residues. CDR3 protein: CASSQRVSTEAFF. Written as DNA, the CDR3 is TGTGCCAGCAGCCAGCGGGTGAGCACTGAAGCTTTCTTT.

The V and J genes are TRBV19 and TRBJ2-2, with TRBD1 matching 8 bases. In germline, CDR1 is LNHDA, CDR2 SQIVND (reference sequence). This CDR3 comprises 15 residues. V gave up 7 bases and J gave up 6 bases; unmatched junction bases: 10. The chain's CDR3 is CASIVAGGGSGELFF. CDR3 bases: TGTGCCAGTATTGTGGCAGGGGGCGGTTCCGGGGAGCTGTTTTTT.

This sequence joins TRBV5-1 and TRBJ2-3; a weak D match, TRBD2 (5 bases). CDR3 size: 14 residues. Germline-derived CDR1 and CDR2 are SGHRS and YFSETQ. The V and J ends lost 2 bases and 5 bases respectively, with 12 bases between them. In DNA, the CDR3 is TGCGCCAGCAGCTTAGCGGAGGAAGGAGATACGCAGTATTTT. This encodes CASSLAEEGDTQYF.

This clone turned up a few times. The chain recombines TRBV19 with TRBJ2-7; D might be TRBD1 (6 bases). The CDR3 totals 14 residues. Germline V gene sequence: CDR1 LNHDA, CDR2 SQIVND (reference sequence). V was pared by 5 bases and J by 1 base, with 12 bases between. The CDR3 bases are TGTGCCAGTAGTTCAGGGGACGATTCCTACGAGCAGTACTTC. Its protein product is CASSSGDDSYEQYF.

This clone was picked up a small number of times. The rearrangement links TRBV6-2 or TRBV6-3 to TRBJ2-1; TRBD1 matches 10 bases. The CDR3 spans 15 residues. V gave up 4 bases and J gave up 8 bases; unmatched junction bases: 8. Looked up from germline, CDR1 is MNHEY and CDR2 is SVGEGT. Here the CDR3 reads CASSWRTGGFDEQFF. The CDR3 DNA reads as TGTGCCAGCAGTTGGCGGACAGGGGGTTTCGATGAGCAGTTCTTC.

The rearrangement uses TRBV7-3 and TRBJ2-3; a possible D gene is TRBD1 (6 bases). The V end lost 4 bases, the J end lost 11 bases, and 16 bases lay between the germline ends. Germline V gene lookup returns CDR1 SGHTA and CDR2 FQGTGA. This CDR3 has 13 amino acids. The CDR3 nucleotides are TGTGCCAGCAGCTCTACAGGGCACGCGGAGCAGTATTTT. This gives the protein CASSSTGHAEQYF.

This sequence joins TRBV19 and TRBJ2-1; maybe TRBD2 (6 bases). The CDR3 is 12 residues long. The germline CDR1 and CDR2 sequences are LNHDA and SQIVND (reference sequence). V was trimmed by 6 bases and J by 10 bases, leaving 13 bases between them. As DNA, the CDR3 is TGTGCCAGTAGCCGACTAGGTTTGGAGCAGTTCTTC. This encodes CASSRLGLEQFF.

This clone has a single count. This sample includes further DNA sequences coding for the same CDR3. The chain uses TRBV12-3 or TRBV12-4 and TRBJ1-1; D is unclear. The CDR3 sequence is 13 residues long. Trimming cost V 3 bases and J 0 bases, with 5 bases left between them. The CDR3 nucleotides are TGTGCCAGCAGTTTTTCGGTGAACACTGAAGCTTTCTTT. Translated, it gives CASSFSVNTEAFF.

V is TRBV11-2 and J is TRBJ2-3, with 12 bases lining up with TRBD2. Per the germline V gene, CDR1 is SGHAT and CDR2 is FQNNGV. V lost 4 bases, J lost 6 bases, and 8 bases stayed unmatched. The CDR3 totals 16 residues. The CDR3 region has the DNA TGTGCCAGCAGCTCCGGACTAGCGGGGATTTCGGATACGCAGTATTTT. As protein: CASSSGLAGISDTQYF.

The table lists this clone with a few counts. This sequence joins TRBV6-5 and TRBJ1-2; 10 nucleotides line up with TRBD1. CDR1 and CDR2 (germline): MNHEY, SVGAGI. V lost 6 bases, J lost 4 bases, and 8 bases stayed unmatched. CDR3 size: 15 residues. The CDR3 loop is CASRPRQGAGYGYTF. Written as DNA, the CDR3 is TGTGCCAGCAGGCCTAGACAGGGGGCGGGCTATGGCTACACCTTC.

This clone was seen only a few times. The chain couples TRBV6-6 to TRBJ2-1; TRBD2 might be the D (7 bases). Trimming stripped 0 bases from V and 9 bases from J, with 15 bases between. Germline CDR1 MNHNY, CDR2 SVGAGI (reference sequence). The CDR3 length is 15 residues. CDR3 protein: CASSYSRGRGGEQFF. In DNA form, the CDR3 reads TGTGCCAGCAGTTACTCGCGGGGGCGAGGGGGTGAGCAGTTCTTC.

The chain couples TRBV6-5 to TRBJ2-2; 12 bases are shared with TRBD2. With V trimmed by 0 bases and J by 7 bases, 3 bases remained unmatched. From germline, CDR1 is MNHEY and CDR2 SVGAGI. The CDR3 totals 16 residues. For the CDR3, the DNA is TGTGCCAGCAGTTACTCACTAGCGGGGGGCGTCGGGGAGCTGTTTTTT. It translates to CASSYSLAGGVGELFF.

The CDR3 sequence is CASSGQGGTGELFF. CDR3 nucleotide sequence: TGTGCCAGCAGTGGACAGGGGGGTACCGGGGAGCTGTTTTTT. The chain uses TRBV2 and TRBJ2-2; 9 bases are shared with TRBD1. The V gene end was trimmed by 4 bases and the J gene end by 5 bases; junction bases not matched to a gene: 2. This CDR3 has 14 amino acids. CDR1 is SNHLY and CDR2 is FYNNEI in the germline V gene. Drawing the rest from reference TRBV2 and TRBJ2-2, the complete variable domain is EPEVTQTPSHQVTQMGQEVILRCVPISNHLYFYWYRQILGQKVEFLVSFYNNEISEKSEIFDDQFSVERPDGSNFTLKIRSTKLEDSAMYFCASSGQGGTGELFFGEGSRLTVL.

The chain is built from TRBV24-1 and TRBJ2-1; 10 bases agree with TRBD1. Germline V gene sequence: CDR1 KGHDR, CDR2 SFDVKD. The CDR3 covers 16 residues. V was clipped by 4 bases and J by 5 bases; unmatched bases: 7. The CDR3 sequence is CATSDGPGTGDNEQFF. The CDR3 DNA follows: TGTGCCACCAGTGACGGTCCCGGGACAGGGGACAATGAGCAGTTCTTC.

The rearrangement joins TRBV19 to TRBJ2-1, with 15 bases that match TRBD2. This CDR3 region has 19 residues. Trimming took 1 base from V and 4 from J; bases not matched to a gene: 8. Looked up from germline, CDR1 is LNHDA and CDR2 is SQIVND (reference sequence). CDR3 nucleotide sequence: TGTGCCAGTAGTATAGTCGGGGGACTAGCGGGGGGACAATACAATGAGCAGTTCTTC. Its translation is CASSIVGGLAGGQYNEQFF.